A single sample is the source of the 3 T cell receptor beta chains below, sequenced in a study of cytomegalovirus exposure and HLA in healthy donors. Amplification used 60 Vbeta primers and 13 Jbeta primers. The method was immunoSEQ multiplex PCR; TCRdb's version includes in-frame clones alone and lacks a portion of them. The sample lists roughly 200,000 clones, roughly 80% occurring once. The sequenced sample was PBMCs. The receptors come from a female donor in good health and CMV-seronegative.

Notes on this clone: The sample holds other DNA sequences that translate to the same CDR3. The CDR3 DNA reads as TGTGCCAGCAGCCCCGGACAGTCGAACACTGAAGCTTTCTTT. Amino acid sequence: CASSPGQSNTEAFF. This chain links TRBV7-8 with TRBJ1-1; D is perhaps TRBD1 (6 bases). CDR1 and CDR2 from the germline V gene are SGHVS and FQNEAQ. Deletions cut 5 bases from V and 1 base from J, with 11 bases between. The CDR3 length is 14 residues.

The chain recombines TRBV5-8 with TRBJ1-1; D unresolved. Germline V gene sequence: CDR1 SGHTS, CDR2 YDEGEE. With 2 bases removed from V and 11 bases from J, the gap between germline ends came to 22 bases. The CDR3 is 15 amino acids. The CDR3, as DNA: TGTGCCAGCAGCTTAATGGACCGCCGAGCGGAGTCGGCTTTCTTT. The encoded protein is CASSLMDRRAESAFF.

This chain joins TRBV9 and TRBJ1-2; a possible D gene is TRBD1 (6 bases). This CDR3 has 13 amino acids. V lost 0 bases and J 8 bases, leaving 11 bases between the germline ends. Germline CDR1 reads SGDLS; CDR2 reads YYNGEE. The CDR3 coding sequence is TGTGCCAGCAGCGTAGCTACAGGGATCGGCTACACCTTC. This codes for CASSVATGIGYTF.